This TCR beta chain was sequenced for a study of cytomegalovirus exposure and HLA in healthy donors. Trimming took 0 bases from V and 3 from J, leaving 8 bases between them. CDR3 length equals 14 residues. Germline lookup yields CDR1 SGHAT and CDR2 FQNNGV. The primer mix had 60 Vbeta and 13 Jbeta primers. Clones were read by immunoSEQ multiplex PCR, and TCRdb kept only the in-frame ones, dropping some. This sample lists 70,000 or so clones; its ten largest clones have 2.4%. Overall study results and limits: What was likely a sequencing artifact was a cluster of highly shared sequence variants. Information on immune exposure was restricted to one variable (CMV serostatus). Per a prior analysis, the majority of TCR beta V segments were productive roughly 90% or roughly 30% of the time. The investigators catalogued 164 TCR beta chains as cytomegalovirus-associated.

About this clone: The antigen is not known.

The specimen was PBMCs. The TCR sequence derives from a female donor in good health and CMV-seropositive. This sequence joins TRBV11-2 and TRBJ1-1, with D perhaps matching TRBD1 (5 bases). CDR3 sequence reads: CASSLDGGDTEAFF. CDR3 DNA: TGTGCCAGCAGCTTAGATGGAGGGGACACTGAAGCTTTCTTT.